This TCR beta chain was identified in a study of beta chain features in type 1 diabetes. Findings and caveats of the study: VDJ junctions in type 1 diabetes patients carried more deletions and fewer insertions. Shortening that was moderate but significant affected the TCRB CDR3s of Type 1 diabetes patients in all four CD4+ subsets.

Purities in excess of 95% were seen in all sorted populations. The investigators reverse transcribed all of the isolated RNA, so they sequenced expressed TCRB transcripts. Roughly 3.4 million reads per sample on average were obtained from naive, central memory and regulatory T cell samples. TCRdb's table, derived via immunoSEQ multiplex PCR, lists solely in-frame clones and lacks some. This sample has some 640,000 clones, with more than 13% found just once. Points on this clone: Its antigen is undetermined.

The germline gives CDR1 GTSNPN, CDR2 SVGIG (reference sequence). This CDR3 contains 16 residues. V was pared by 8 bases and J by 3 bases, with 13 bases of the junction left unmatched. The sequenced sample consisted of naive CD4+ T cells from blood. The receptor was derived from a man aged 18 to 29 with type 1 diabetes. The J gene is TRBJ2-5, the V gene TRBV30; TRBD2 matches at 12 bases. In DNA, the CDR3 is TGTGCCGGGGGGAAGGGAGGACTAGCGGGAAAAGAGACCCAGTACTTC. It translates to CAGGKGGLAGKETQYF.